What follows are 5 T cell receptor beta chains derived from one specimen sequenced in a study of blood T cells in healthy people across ages. Together with a sample-barcoded 5' primer, a J-beta primer mix was included in a second PCR lasting about 7 to 11 cycles. TCRdb ran MiXCR on the 5' RACE reads and lists one entry per CDR3 protein. Seen here are more than 1 million distinct CDR3 sequences, 45% observed once, and the top ten hold around 18%. The sequencing input was blood. Receptors originate from a woman aged 55-70 years in good health.

This clonotype was recorded once. The V and J genes are TRBV3-1 and TRBJ1-1, with 7 bases lining up with TRBD1. CDR3 length: 13 residues. Trimming at V came to 4 bases and at J to 4 bases, leaving 3 bases not matched to a gene. Germline V gene data show CDR1 as LGHDT and CDR2 as YNNKEL (reference sequence). In DNA form, the CDR3 reads TGTGCCAGCAGCCTTGACAGGGCCACTGAAGCTTTCTTT. Translated: CASSLDRATEAFF.

This clonotype came up a few times. This sequence joins TRBV10-3 and TRBJ2-3; D call uncertain. With 0 bases removed from V and 2 bases from J, the gap between germline ends came to 9 bases. CDR3 length equals 15 residues. Germline V gene sequence: CDR1 ENHRY, CDR2 SYGVKD. CDR3 in amino acids: CAISESRRITDTQYF. The CDR3 DNA sequence: TGTGCCATCAGTGAGTCCAGGAGAATCACAGATACGCAGTATTTT.

V usage is TRBV12-3 or TRBV12-4 and J usage is TRBJ2-1, with D maybe TRBD1 (6 bases). V lost 5 bases to trimming and J lost 9 bases, with 14 bases between them. The CDR3 has 13 residues. The CDR3 loop is CASSQKQGFEQFF. CDR3 DNA: TGTGCCAGCAGTCAGAAACAGGGCTTTGAGCAGTTCTTC.

The genes are TRBV5-1 and TRBJ2-1; 7 bases are a match to TRBD2. With 3 bases clipped from V and 7 bases from J, the junction kept 10 bases outside the gene matches. The CDR3 has 15 amino acids. The germline V gene has CDR1 SGHRS and CDR2 YFSETQ. CDR3 residues: CASSSTSLTLNEQFF. The DNA for the CDR3 is TGCGCCAGCAGCTCGACTAGCCTCACATTAAATGAGCAGTTCTTC.

This clonotype was seen more than once but under ten times. This chain joins TRBV24-1 and TRBJ2-1, with a tentative D call TRBD2 (5 bases). There are 13 residues in the CDR3. The germline CDR1 and CDR2 sequences are KGHDR and SFDVKD. Trimming shortened V by 9 bases and J by 8 bases, and 16 bases separated the two germline ends. Here the CDR3 reads CATSKHGEHEQFF. The CDR3 DNA is TGTGCCACCTCAAAGCACGGGGAGCATGAGCAGTTCTTC.